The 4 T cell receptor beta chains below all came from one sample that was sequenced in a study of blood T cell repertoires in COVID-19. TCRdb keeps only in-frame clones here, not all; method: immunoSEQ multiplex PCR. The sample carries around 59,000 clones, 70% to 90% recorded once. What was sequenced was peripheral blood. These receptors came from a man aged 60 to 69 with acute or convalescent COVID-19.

The CDR3 coding sequence is TGTGCCAGCATCTGGGACAGGGGGCCCTATAGCAATCAGCCCCAGCATTTT. It specifies CASIWDRGPYSNQPQHF. J is TRBJ1-5 and V is TRBV28, with TRBD1 matching over 12 bases. V dropped 7 bases and J dropped 0; count of bases not matched to a gene: 7. The CDR3 covers 17 residues. Per the germline V gene, CDR1 is MDHEN and CDR2 is SYDVKM.

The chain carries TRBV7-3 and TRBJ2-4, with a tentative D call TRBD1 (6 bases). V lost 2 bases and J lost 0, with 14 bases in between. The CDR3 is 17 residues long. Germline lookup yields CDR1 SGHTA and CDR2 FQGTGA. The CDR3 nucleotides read TGTGCCAGCAGCTTAGGGGGCCCCGGGGAAGCCAAAAACATTCAGTACTTC. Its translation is CASSLGGPGEAKNIQYF.

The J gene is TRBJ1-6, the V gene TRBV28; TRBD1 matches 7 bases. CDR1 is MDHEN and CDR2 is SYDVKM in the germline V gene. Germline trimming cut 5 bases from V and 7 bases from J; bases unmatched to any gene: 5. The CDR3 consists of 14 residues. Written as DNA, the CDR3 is TGTGCCAGCAGTAACACAGGGGCCAATTCACCCCTCCACTTT. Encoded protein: CASSNTGANSPLHF.

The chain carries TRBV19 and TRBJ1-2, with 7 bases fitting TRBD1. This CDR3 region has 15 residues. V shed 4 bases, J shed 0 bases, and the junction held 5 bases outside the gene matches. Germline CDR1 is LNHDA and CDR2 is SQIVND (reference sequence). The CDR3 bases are TGTGCCAGTAGTAGCTCCGGGACAGCTAACTATGGCTACACCTTC. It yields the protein CASSSSGTANYGYTF.